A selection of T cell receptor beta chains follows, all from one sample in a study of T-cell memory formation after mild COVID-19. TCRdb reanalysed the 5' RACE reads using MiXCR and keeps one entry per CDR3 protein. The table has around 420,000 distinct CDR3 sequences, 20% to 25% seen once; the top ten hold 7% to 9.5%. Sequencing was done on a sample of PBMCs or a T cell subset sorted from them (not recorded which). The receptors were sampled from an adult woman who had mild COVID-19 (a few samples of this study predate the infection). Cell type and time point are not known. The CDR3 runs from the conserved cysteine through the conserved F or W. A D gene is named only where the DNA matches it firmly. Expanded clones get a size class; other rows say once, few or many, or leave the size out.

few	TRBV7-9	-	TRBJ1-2	TGTGCCAGCACTTGGGACGGATCCCGGCGGGGCTACACCTTC	CASTWDGSRRGYTF
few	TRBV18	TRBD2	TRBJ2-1	TGTGCCAGCTCGCAGAGTAGCGGGAAATGGGATGAGCAGTTCTTC	CASSQSSGKWDEQFF
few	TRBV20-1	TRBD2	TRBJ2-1	TGCAGTGCTAGAGATGGGCGGGGGGGCCATGAGCAGTTCTTC	CSARDGRGGHEQFF
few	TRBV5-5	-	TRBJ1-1	TGTGCCAGCAGGTCCGGGGGGAACCCTGAAGCTTTCTTT	CASRSGGNPEAFF
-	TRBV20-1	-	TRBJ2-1	TGCAGTGCTAGAGCCAGGGATGCTGAGCAGTTCTTC	CSARARDAEQFF
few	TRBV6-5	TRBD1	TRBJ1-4	TGTGCCAGCAGTAAGACAGGGAAAGATGAAAAACTGTTTTTT	CASSKTGKDEKLFF
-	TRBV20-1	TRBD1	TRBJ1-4	TGCAGTGCTAGAGTACAGGGGTATGAAAAACTGTTTTTT	CSARVQGYEKLFF
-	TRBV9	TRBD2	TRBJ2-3	TGTGCCAGCAGCGTAGAACCGGGACTACCCACAGATACGCAGTATTTT	CASSVEPGLPTDTQYF
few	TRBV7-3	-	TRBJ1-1	TGTGCCAGCAGCCTCACCCCATGGAACACTGAAGCTTTCTTT	CASSLTPWNTEAFF
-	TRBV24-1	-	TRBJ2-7	TGTGCCACCAGTGATTTGGCGAAAGACGAGCAGTACTTC	CATSDLAKDEQYF
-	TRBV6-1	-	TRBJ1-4	TGTGCCAGCAGCGTTGACAGCGGGCGGAAACTGTTTTTT	CASSVDSGRKLFF
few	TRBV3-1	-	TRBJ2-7	TGTGCCAGCAGCCAACAGCGCTCCTACGAGCAGTACTTC	CASSQQRSYEQYF
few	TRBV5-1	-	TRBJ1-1	TGCGCCAGCAGCTTGGATTCAGGAAACACTGAAGCTTTCTTT	CASSLDSGNTEAFF
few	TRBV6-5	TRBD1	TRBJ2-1	TGTGCCAGCAGGACGACAGGGAATGAGCAGTTCTTC	CASRTTGNEQFF
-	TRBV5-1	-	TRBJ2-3	TGCGCCAGCGGATGGGGGGGGGCCGGCGGCACAGATACGCAGTATTTT	CASGWGGAGGTDTQYF
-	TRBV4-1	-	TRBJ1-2	TGCGCCAGCAGCCAAGAGTACGGGGAGGTCTATGGCTACACCTTC	CASSQEYGEVYGYTF
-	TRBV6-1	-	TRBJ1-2	TGTGCCAGCAGTGATAATAGTTATGGCTACACCTTC	CASSDNSYGYTF
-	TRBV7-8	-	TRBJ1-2	TGTGCCAGCAGCTTAGGATCACGGGGGAGCGGCTATGGCTACACCTTC	CASSLGSRGSGYGYTF
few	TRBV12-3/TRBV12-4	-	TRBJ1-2	TGTGCCTGCCACGCATCCTATGGCTACACCTTC	CACHASYGYTF
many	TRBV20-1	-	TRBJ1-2	TGCAGTGCTGCCCGGACCTACGCTAACTATGGCTACACCTTC	CSAARTYANYGYTF
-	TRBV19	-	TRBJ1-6	TGTGCCAGTAGTGATGGACAGACAAATTCACCCCTCCACTTT	CASSDGQTNSPLHF
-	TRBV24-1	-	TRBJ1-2	TGTGCCACCAGTGATGTGGTGGGGGACTACACCTTC	CATSDVVGDYTF
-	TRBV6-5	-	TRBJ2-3	TGTGCCAGCGGATTCGAGGTAGATACGCAGTATTTT	CASGFEVDTQYF
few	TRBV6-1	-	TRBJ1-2	TGTGCCAGCAGTGAAGCAGGGTTAAATGGCTACACCTTC	CASSEAGLNGYTF
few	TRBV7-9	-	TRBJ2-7	TGTGCCAGCAGCTTAGCCAGGGTAGGCGACGAGCAGTACTTC	CASSLARVGDEQYF
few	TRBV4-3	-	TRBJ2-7	TGCGCCAGCAGCCCCGAGGCAGGCGAGCAGTACTTC	CASSPEAGEQYF
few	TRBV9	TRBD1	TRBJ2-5	TGTGCCAGCAGCGTAAGGCAGGGGGCTGGAGAGACCCAGTACTTC	CASSVRQGAGETQYF
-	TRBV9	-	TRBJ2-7	TGTGCCAGCAGCCCCCAAAACTCCTACGAGCAGTACTTC	CASSPQNSYEQYF